This TCR beta chain was recorded in a study of neurological immune-mediated disorders. The sorted libraries drew on fewer than 1.1 million T cells that were CD4+ or CD8+. TCRdb ran MiXCR on the 5' RACE reads and lists one entry per CDR3 protein. The sample gives about 44,000 distinct CDR3 sequences, about 6% of which show up once; around 0.6% is in the top ten. This clonotype was seen many times. Sequenced material: CD4+ T cells from blood. This TCR was sampled from a woman aged 35 to 49 in good health.

The CDR3 DNA reads TGCAGTGCTAGTAGCCTCAAGGAGGGAGATACGCAGTATTTT. This gives the protein CSASSLKEGDTQYF. The genes are TRBV20-1 and TRBJ2-3, with D perhaps TRBD2 (6 bases). Germline V CDR1 and CDR2: DFQATT, SNEGSKA (reference sequence). The V end lost 3 bases, the J end lost 5 bases, and 15 bases lay between the germline ends. The CDR3 contains 14 residues.